This T cell receptor (beta chain) comes out of a study of blood T cell repertoires in COVID-19. Study context: Donors in the United States, Italy and Spain gave samples during acute or convalescent COVID-19. The analysed material was cDNA or gDNA that came from T cells, B-cell-depleted T cells, or PBMCs.

The CDR3 contains 16 residues. Per the germline V gene, CDR1 is SGHAT and CDR2 is FQNNGV. V was shortened by 6 bases and J by 0 bases, with 15 bases between the two germline ends. Original handling: From reference gene primer amplification, estimates of nucleated cell counts were derived. Data came from immunoSEQ multiplex PCR; TCRdb stores just in-frame clones and leaves some out. That table furnishes V, J and clone size, whereas the DNA furnished D and trimming. The table includes some 250,000 clones, around 85% detected once. The specimen was peripheral blood. This clonotype originated in a woman in her 30s who had recovered from COVID-19. This sequence joins TRBV11-2 and TRBJ1-3; D remains unclear. This CDR3 is CASSFGRGPSGNTIYF. In nucleotides, the CDR3 is TGTGCCAGCAGTTTTGGGAGAGGGCCCTCTGGAAACACCATATATTTT.